This T cell receptor (beta chain) derives from a study of blood T cell repertoires in COVID-19. Study at large: Samples taken during acute and convalescent COVID-19 were collected in the United States, Italy and Spain. T cells, B-cell-depleted T cells, or PBMCs provided the cDNA or gDNA that served as material.

The CDR3 extends over 13 amino acids. Trimming took off 7 bases at V and 6 bases at J, with 16 bases between the two ends. Germline loops: CDR1 SQVTM, CDR2 ANQGSEA. Cohorts were determined from participant-reported clinical history. Per the study methods: Amplified reference gene primers provided the basis for estimating nucleated cell counts. Libraries were prepared by immunoSEQ multiplex PCR; TCRdb keeps only in-frame clonotypes and omits some of them. V and J calls and clone size are copied from that table; D and trimming were computed from the DNA. The data show more than 300,000 clones, about 90% seen once.

What was sequenced was PBMCs or T cells enriched from blood (not recorded which). The rearrangement joins TRBV29-1 to TRBJ2-1; a possible D gene is TRBD1 (6 bases). The clonotype comes from a man aged 40-55 years in a cohort exposed to, infected with or recovered from COVID-19 (not recorded which). CDR3 sequence: CSEQGLGGNEQFF. The CDR3, as DNA: TGCAGCGAACAGGGTCTTGGGGGCAATGAGCAGTTCTTC.